The table lists the clone carrying this T cell receptor beta chain with a few counts. What it binds is unknown. This specimen comes from a study of T cell repertoires in cytomegalovirus infection. Overall study: It was the public TCR beta signatures that indicated both CMV infection and matching HLA type.

Trimming shortened V by 1 base and J by 2 bases, and 5 bases separated the two germline ends. Per the germline V gene, CDR1 is LGHDT and CDR2 is YNNKEL (reference sequence). The CDR3 length is 13 residues. TCRdb reprocessed the reads via MiXCR and lists one record per CDR3 protein. The sample contains some 130,000 distinct CDR3 sequences, 24% of which appear only once. Sequencing used PBMCs, sequenced either directly or after in vitro stimulation (not recorded which). This TCR derives from a human donor in good health (CMV status not recorded). Some clones in this sample may be carry-over from other donors' samples. The J gene is TRBJ2-5, the V gene TRBV3-1; D ambiguous. The CDR3: CASSQVLQETQYF. The CDR3 DNA reads as TGTGCCAGCAGCCAAGTTCTGCAAGAGACCCAGTACTTC.